Listed here are 18 T cell receptor beta chains from one sample, sequenced in a study of cytomegalovirus exposure and HLA in healthy donors. The PCR used 60 Vbeta and 13 Jbeta primers. Repertoires were generated with immunoSEQ multiplex PCR, while TCRdb's copy carries only in-frame clones and drops some. The sample holds some 120,000 clones, over 60% seen once. Specimen: PBMCs. The receptors were sampled from a man aged 55 to 70 in good health and CMV-seropositive.

The gene calls are TRBV9 and TRBJ2-7, with 9 bases matching TRBD1. The germline V gene encodes CDR1 SGDLS and CDR2 YYNGEE. The CDR3 extends over 16 amino acids. The V segment lost 3 bases and the J segment 7 bases; nucleotides outside the gene matches: 14. The CDR3 spells CASSGYGQGKLGEQYF. The CDR3 coding sequence is TGTGCCAGCAGCGGATATGGACAGGGGAAGTTGGGAGAGCAGTACTTC.

This chain's CDR3 is CASRKTGYSNQPQHF. For the CDR3, the DNA is TGTGCCAGCAGAAAAACAGGCTATAGCAATCAGCCCCAGCATTTT. The chain links TRBV5-6 to TRBJ1-5; maybe TRBD1 (5 bases). The germline V and J ends were trimmed by 5 bases and 0 bases, with 12 bases remaining between them. The CDR3 sequence is 15 residues long. The germline V gene encodes CDR1 SGHDT and CDR2 YYEEEE.

The rearrangement joins TRBV28 to TRBJ2-7; D is ambiguous. This CDR3 is built from 14 residues. The ends were cut back, 6 bases at V and 7 bases at J, with 19 bases in the middle. Germline values: CDR1 MDHEN, CDR2 SYDVKM. CDR3 sequence (DNA): TGTGCCAGCAGATCCGGCGGCTTGACGTCGGAGCAGTACTTC. Residues: CASRSGGLTSEQYF.

This clone has only one observation. The J gene is TRBJ2-5, the V gene TRBV5-1; 11 nucleotides match TRBD2. Germline V gives CDR1 SGHRS, CDR2 YFSETQ. CDR3 length: 15 residues. V lost 0 bases, J lost 9 bases, and 7 bases stayed unmatched. CDR3 DNA sequence: TGCGCCAGCAGCTTGGTGCTAGCGGGGGGCAGGGCCCAGTACTTC. Translating gives CASSLVLAGGRAQYF.

The chain recombines TRBV19 with TRBJ1-4; D might be TRBD1 (6 bases). Germline V lookup: CDR1 LNHDA, CDR2 SQIVND (reference sequence). V lost 5 bases, J lost 3 bases, and 13 bases lay in between. This CDR3 has 15 residues. CDR3 residues: CASSLWTASNEKLFF. CDR3 coding DNA: TGTGCCAGTAGTCTATGGACAGCCTCTAATGAAAAACTGTTTTTT.

This clone has only a few counts. This rearrangement joins TRBV9 to TRBJ2-6; no clear D gene. Germline lookup yields CDR1 SGDLS and CDR2 YYNGEE. V was clipped by 0 bases and J by 4 bases, with 5 bases between them. This CDR3 comprises 14 residues. The CDR3 protein is CASSVGAGANVLTF. CDR3 DNA sequence: TGTGCCAGCAGCGTAGGGGCGGGGGCCAACGTCCTGACTTTC.

The chain joins TRBV2 to TRBJ2-3; D is possibly TRBD1 (6 bases). There are 14 residues in the CDR3. The germline V gene encodes CDR1 SNHLY and CDR2 FYNNEI. Trimming pared 4 bases from V and 2 bases from J, leaving 10 bases between. CDR3 loop: CASSAQGPTDTQYF. The CDR3 nucleotides are TGTGCCAGCAGTGCACAGGGCCCCACAGATACGCAGTATTTT.

By frequency in the sample, this clone is medium-sized. This chain connects TRBV5-1 to TRBJ2-7; 7 bases match TRBD1. This CDR3 region has 16 residues. Trimming removed 0 bases from V and 6 bases from J; junction bases left unmatched: 12. The germline V gene has CDR1 SGHRS and CDR2 YFSETQ. The CDR3 loop is CASSLGRRQGPREQYF. The CDR3 nucleotides are TGCGCCAGCAGCTTGGGGCGGCGACAGGGTCCCCGCGAGCAGTACTTC.

This clone is a singleton in its sample. The rearrangement links TRBV27 to TRBJ1-1; D perhaps matches TRBD1 (6 bases). The CDR3 has 16 amino acids. Germline V gives CDR1 MNHEY, CDR2 SMNVEV (reference sequence). Trimming removed 6 bases from V and 2 bases from J, with 19 bases in between. CDR3 sequence: CASSEKPGVINTEAFF. The CDR3 DNA reads TGTGCCAGCAGCGAAAAACCAGGGGTTATTAACACTGAAGCTTTCTTT.

CDR3 DNA sequence: TGTGCCAGCAGCAGGCTCCTGAACACTGAAGCTTTCTTT. Its protein is CASSRLLNTEAFF. The rearrangement links TRBV6-1 to TRBJ1-1; D remains unclear. Trimming removed 6 bases at V and 0 bases at J, with 8 bases between. There are 13 residues in the CDR3. Germline V gene lookup returns CDR1 MNHNS and CDR2 SASEGT.

This sequence joins TRBV5-6 and TRBJ1-5; the D gene is possibly TRBD1 (6 bases). CDR1 is SGHDT and CDR2 is YYEEEE in the germline V gene. V was clipped by 4 bases and J by 4 bases, with 15 bases between them. CDR3 length: 15 residues. The CDR3 loop is CASSPAGQPNQPQHF. CDR3 bases: TGTGCCAGCAGCCCTGCCGGACAGCCTAATCAGCCCCAGCATTTT.

In regard to this clone: The junction departs from germline at one end; a sequencing error may be responsible. V usage is TRBV7-9 and J usage is TRBJ1-5, with D unresolved. Germline CDR1 and CDR2: SEHNR and FQNEAQ (reference sequence). This CDR3 has 12 amino acids. In nucleotides, the CDR3 is TGTTCCAGCAGCCTTTCCTCGGGGCCCCAGCATTTT. It encodes CSSSLSSGPQHF.

The chain uses TRBV20-1 and TRBJ2-4; D not resolved. Germline V lookup: CDR1 DFQATT, CDR2 SNEGSKA (reference sequence). The V gene lost 3 bases and the J gene lost 5 bases, with 5 bases spanning the gap. The CDR3 consists of 11 residues. The CDR3 sequence: CSASQENIQYF. In DNA, the CDR3 is TGCAGTGCTAGTCAGGAAAACATTCAGTACTTC.

This clone was observed a single time. The V and J genes are TRBV19 and TRBJ1-2; D is perhaps TRBD1 (6 bases). Per the germline V gene, CDR1 is LNHDA and CDR2 is SQIVND (reference sequence). The V end lost 3 bases, the J end lost 5 bases, and 22 bases lay between the germline ends. CDR3 length equals 17 residues. This CDR3 reads CASSIGGGQIPRYGYTF. The DNA for the CDR3 is TGTGCCAGTAGTATTGGAGGTGGACAGATCCCGAGGTATGGCTACACCTTC.

The rearrangement joins TRBV6-5 to TRBJ1-2; no definite D call. The CDR3 length is 13 residues. The germline gives CDR1 MNHEY, CDR2 SVGAGI. Trimming took off 2 bases at V and 1 base at J, with 5 bases between the two ends. The CDR3, as DNA: TGTGCCAGCAGTTACCTTAATAACTATGGCTACACCTTC. Residues: CASSYLNNYGYTF.

The V and J genes are TRBV7-6 and TRBJ2-1; D may be TRBD2 (5 bases). This CDR3 has 14 residues. With 3 bases removed from V and 0 bases from J, the gap between germline ends came to 6 bases. CDR1 and CDR2 (germline): SGHVS, FNYEAQ. The CDR3 here is CASSLEDSYNEQFF. DNA for the CDR3: TGTGCCAGCAGCTTGGAGGACTCCTACAATGAGCAGTTCTTC.

V and J are TRBV7-7 and TRBJ2-1, with D possibly matching TRBD1 (7 bases). The CDR3 length is 14 residues. V dropped 5 bases and J dropped 8 bases, with 16 bases sitting between them. CDR1 is SSHAT, CDR2 FNYEAQ, per germline (reference sequence). DNA of the CDR3: TGTGCCAGCAGCCCTAATACAGGGGACTATGAGCAGTTCTTC. It encodes CASSPNTGDYEQFF.

This clone occurred a few times. This chain joins TRBV10-2 and TRBJ2-7; weak D call: TRBD2 (6 bases). Trimming stripped 9 bases from V and 3 bases from J, with 27 bases between. Germline V lookup: CDR1 WSHSY, CDR2 SAAADI. The CDR3 spans 17 residues. CDR3: CARGDWTSTWESYEQYF. The CDR3 coding sequence is TGCGCCAGGGGGGACTGGACATCAACCTGGGAAAGCTACGAGCAGTACTTC.